The rows below give T cell receptor beta chains drawn from one sample of a study of blood T cells in healthy people across ages. TCRdb recomputed calls from the 5' RACE reads with MiXCR, one row per CDR3 protein. The table lists 650,000 to 950,000 distinct CDR3 sequences, around 42% of them singletons, with approximately 20% in the top ten. The material sequenced was blood. These receptors were taken from a man between 60 and 75 years old in good health. Each CDR3 is given with its conserved first and last residue. The order of the fields is J gene, V gene, D gene, clone size, CDR3 protein, CDR3 DNA. D genes are given only for firm matches. Expanded clones get a size class; other rows say once, few or many, or leave the size out.

J: TRBJ2-5
V: TRBV6-5
D: TRBD1
size: -
CDR3: CASSYSDRGWETQYF
DNA: TGTGCCAGCAGTTACTCTGACAGGGGTTGGGAGACCCAGTACTTC

J: TRBJ2-3
V: TRBV11-3
D: TRBD2
size: few
CDR3: CASSPRSGGYTQYF
DNA: TGTGCCAGCAGCCCCCGGTCGGGGGGTTATACGCAGTATTTT

J: TRBJ2-7
V: TRBV7-8
D: -
size: few
CDR3: CASSLGHGGPYEQYF
DNA: TGTGCCAGCAGCTTAGGGCATGGCGGGCCTTACGAGCAGTACTTC

J: TRBJ2-4
V: TRBV20-1
D: -
size: -
CDR3: CSARGLPTNIQYF
DNA: TGCAGTGCTAGGGGGTTGCCGACGAACATTCAGTACTTC

J: TRBJ2-7
V: TRBV5-1
D: -
size: many
CDR3: CASSLTVSYEQYF
DNA: TGCGCCAGCAGCCTTACTGTTTCCTACGAGCAGTACTTC

J: TRBJ2-7
V: TRBV4-1
D: -
size: few
CDR3: CASSQDGSSHYEQYF
DNA: TGCGCCAGCAGCCAGGACGGATCCTCCCACTACGAGCAGTACTTC

J: TRBJ2-1
V: TRBV5-8
D: TRBD2
size: -
CDR3: CASSTRGGPYNEQFF
DNA: TGTGCCAGCAGCACCCGGGGGGGTCCGTACAATGAGCAGTTCTTC

J: TRBJ2-7
V: TRBV11-2
D: -
size: -
CDR3: CASSLASGREQYF
DNA: TGTGCCAGCAGCTTAGCCTCGGGGCGCGAGCAGTACTTC

J: TRBJ2-2
V: TRBV6-1
D: -
size: -
CDR3: CASSEVPGMVAGELFF
DNA: TGTGCCAGCAGTGAAGTTCCGGGAATGGTAGCCGGGGAGCTGTTTTTT

J: TRBJ2-7
V: TRBV12-3/TRBV12-4
D: -
size: -
CDR3: CASSLNNKEQYF
DNA: TGTGCCAGCAGTTTAAACAACAAAGAGCAGTACTTC

J: TRBJ2-5
V: TRBV12-3/TRBV12-4
D: -
size: -
CDR3: CASSDRDNSYEQYF
DNA: TGTGCCAGCAGCGACCGGGACAACTCGTATGAGCAGTACTTC

J: TRBJ2-5
V: TRBV5-6
D: TRBD2
size: -
CDR3: CASSFGLAGVDAQETQYF
DNA: TGTGCCAGCAGCTTCGGGCTAGCGGGGGTTGACGCCCAAGAGACCCAGTACTTC

J: TRBJ2-4
V: TRBV6-2/TRBV6-3
D: -
size: -
CDR3: CASRRDGRDIQYF
DNA: TGTGCCAGCAGGAGGGACGGCCGGGACATTCAGTACTTC

J: TRBJ2-3
V: TRBV6-5
D: TRBD1
size: many
CDR3: CASSYSGQYTDTQYF
DNA: TGTGCCAGCAGTTACTCGGGACAGTACACAGATACGCAGTATTTT

J: TRBJ2-3
V: TRBV7-2
D: -
size: -
CDR3: CASSFLGLADTQYF
DNA: TGTGCCAGCAGCTTCTTGGGACTCGCAGATACGCAGTATTTT

J: TRBJ2-5
V: TRBV6-5
D: TRBD2
size: few
CDR3: CASSPLLRGAPRETQYF
DNA: TGTGCCAGCAGTCCCCTGTTGCGGGGGGCCCCCCGGGAGACCCAGTACTTC

J: TRBJ2-4
V: TRBV27
D: -
size: many
CDR3: CASSLNIGFKNIQYF
DNA: TGTGCCAGCAGTTTAAATATTGGGTTCAAAAACATTCAGTACTTC

J: TRBJ2-7
V: TRBV7-2
D: -
size: -
CDR3: CASSLLRHYEQYF
DNA: TGTGCCAGCAGCTTACTTAGACACTACGAGCAGTACTTC

J: TRBJ1-1
V: TRBV20-1
D: -
size: -
CDR3: CSPTADCEAFF
DNA: TGCAGTCCGACGGCGGATTGTGAAGCTTTCTTT

J: TRBJ2-2
V: TRBV24-1
D: TRBD2
size: -
CDR3: CATSDPGGQRPGELFF
DNA: TGTGCCACCAGTGACCCGGGAGGACAAAGGCCCGGGGAGCTGTTTTTT

J: TRBJ1-5
V: TRBV20-1
D: -
size: -
CDR3: CSAGTPRSPQHF
DNA: TGCAGTGCGGGGACACCCAGATCGCCCCAGCATTTT

J: TRBJ2-2
V: TRBV2
D: -
size: -
CDR3: CASRKETGELFF
DNA: TGTGCCAGCAGGAAGGAGACCGGGGAGCTGTTTTTT